This TCR beta chain was profiled in a study of low-dose radiotherapy and immunotherapy resistance in tumors. The study gave donors nivolumab, ipilimumab, aspirin, low-dose cyclophosphamide and low-dose radiotherapy. CDR3 length equals 18 residues. CDR1 is KGHDR and CDR2 is SFDVKD in the germline V gene. V lost 2 bases to trimming and J lost 0 bases; unmatched junction nucleotides: 9. This clonotype was counted between two and nine times. cDNA synthesis used a TRAV/TRBV-specific primer set for both chains. A roughly 20-cycle PCR with a constant-region primer and V-primer adapter amplified TCRs. TCRdb redid the calling of the reads with MiXCR, one entry per CDR3 protein. The repertoire consists of 6,600 or so distinct CDR3 sequences, with about four fifths occurring once and the leading ten covering 5% to 6.5%.

The receptor's source is a human donor with advanced metastatic prostate, ovarian, gallbladder or colorectal cancer (not recorded which). This table probably holds off-target reads from a library built for another chain. The J gene is TRBJ2-1, the V gene TRBV24-1; TRBD2 matches at 7 bases. The CDR3: CATSDSASSGGSYNEQFF. The CDR3, as DNA: TGTGCCACCAGTGATTCAGCATCTAGCGGAGGCTCCTACAATGAGCAGTTCTTC.